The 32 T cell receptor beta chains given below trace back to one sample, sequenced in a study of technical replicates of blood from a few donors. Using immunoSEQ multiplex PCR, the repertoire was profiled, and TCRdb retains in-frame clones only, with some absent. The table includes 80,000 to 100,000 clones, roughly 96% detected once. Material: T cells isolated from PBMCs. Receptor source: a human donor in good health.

The CDR3: CASSLASITGKEGYTF. The CDR3 DNA reads TGTGCCAGCAGCTTGGCCAGTATTACAGGGAAGGAAGGCTACACCTTC. The chain combines TRBV5-5 with TRBJ1-2, with D maybe TRBD1 (6 bases). V was shortened by 0 bases and J by 8 bases, with 20 bases between the two germline ends. Germline loops: CDR1 SGHKS, CDR2 YYEKEE (reference sequence). The CDR3 length is 16 residues. Filled out from reference TRBV5-5 and TRBJ1-2, the complete variable domain reads DAGVTQSPTHLIKTRGQQVTLRCSPISGHKSVSWYQQVLGQGPQFIFQYYEKEERGRGNFPDRFSARQFPNYSSELNVNALLLGDSALYLCASSLASITGKEGYTFGSGTRLTVV.

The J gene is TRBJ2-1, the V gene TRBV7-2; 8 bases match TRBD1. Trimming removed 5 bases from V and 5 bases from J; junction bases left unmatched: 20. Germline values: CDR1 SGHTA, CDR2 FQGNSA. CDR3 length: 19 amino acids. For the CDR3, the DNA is TGTGCCAGCAGCCTCCTCCTCGGGCAGGGGGCGAGCGTACACAATGAGCAGTTCTTC. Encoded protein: CASSLLLGQGASVHNEQFF.

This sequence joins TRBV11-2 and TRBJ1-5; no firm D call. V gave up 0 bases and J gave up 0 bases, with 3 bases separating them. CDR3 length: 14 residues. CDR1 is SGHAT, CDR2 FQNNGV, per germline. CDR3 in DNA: TGTGCCAGCAGCTTAGAATATAGCAATCAGCCCCAGCATTTT. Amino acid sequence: CASSLEYSNQPQHF.

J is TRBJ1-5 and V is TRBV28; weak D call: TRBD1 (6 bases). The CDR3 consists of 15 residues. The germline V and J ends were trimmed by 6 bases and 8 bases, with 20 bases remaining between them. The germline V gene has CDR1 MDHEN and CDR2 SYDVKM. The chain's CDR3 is CASSPVQGTREPQHF. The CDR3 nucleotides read TGTGCCAGCAGCCCAGTACAGGGCACACGGGAGCCCCAGCATTTT.

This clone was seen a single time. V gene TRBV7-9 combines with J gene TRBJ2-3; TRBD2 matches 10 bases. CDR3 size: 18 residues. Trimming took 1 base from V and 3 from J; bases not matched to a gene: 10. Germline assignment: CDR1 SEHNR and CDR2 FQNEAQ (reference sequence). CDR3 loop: CASSLEPAGGPGTDTQYF. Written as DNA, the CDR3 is TGTGCCAGCAGCTTAGAACCAGCGGGGGGGCCGGGGACAGATACGCAGTATTTT.

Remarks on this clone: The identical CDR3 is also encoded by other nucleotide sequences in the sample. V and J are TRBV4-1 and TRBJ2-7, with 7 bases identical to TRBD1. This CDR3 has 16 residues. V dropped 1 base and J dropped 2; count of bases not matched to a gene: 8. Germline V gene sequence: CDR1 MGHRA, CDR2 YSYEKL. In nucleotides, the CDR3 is TGCGCCAGCAGCCAAGGTCGGGGCCAGGGGGCCTACGAGCAGTACTTC. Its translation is CASSQGRGQGAYEQYF.

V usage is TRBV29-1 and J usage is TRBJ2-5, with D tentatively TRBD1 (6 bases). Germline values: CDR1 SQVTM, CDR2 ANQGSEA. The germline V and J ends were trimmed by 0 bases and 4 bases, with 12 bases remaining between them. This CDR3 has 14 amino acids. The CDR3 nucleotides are TGCAGCGTTGAAGATACAGGGTTGGTAGAGACCCAGTACTTC. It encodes CSVEDTGLVETQYF.

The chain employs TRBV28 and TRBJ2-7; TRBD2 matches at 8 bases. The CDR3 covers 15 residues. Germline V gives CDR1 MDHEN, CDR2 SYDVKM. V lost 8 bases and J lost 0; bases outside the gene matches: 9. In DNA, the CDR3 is TGTGCCAGCTCGGGGGTCAGCGGGAGCTCCTACGAGCAGTACTTC. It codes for CASSGVSGSSYEQYF.

The CDR3 protein is CASSQGPTSGRTDTQYF. DNA of the CDR3: TGCGCCAGCAGCCAAGGCCCAACTAGCGGCCGCACAGATACGCAGTATTTT. The V and J genes are TRBV4-1 and TRBJ2-3; TRBD2 aligns across 8 bases. Trimming took 1 base from V and 1 from J; bases not matched to a gene: 7. Germline assignment: CDR1 MGHRA and CDR2 YSYEKL. The CDR3 loop spans 17 amino acids.

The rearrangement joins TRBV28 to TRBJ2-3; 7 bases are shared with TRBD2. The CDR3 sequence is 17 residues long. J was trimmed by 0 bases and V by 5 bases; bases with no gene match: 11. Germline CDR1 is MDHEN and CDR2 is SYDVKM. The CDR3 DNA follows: TGTGCCAGCAGTCCGGGACTACCTAATTCTAGCACAGATACGCAGTATTTT. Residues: CASSPGLPNSSTDTQYF.

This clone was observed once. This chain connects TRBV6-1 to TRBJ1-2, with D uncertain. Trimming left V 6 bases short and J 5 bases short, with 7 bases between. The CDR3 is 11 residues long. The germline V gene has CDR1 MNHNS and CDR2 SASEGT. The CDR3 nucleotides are TGTGCCAGCAGGGACTCGTATGGCTACACCTTC. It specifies CASRDSYGYTF.

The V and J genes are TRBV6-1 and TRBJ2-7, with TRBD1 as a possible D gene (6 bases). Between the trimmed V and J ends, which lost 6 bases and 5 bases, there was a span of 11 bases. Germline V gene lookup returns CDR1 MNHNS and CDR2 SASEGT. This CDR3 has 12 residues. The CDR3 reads CASRTGYHEQYF. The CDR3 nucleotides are TGTGCCAGCAGAACAGGGTACCACGAGCAGTACTTC.

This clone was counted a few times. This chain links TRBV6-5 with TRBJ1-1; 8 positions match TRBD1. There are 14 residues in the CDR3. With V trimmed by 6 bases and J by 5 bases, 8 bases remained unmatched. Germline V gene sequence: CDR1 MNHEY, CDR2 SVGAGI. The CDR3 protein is CASRRTGLSTEAFF. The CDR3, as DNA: TGTGCCAGCAGACGGACAGGGTTGAGTACTGAAGCTTTCTTT.

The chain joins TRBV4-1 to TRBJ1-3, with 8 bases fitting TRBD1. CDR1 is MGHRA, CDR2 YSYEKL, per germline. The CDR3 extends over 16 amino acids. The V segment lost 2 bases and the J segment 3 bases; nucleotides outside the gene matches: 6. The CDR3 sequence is CASSQQGAHIGNTIYF. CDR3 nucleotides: TGCGCCAGCAGCCAACAGGGGGCCCATATTGGAAACACCATATATTTT.

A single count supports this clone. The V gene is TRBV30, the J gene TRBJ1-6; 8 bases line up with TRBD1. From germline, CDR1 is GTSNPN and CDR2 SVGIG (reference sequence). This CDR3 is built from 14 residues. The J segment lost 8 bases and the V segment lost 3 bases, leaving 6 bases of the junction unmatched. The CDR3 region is CAWSSGQVYSPLHF. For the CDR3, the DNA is TGTGCCTGGAGCTCGGGACAGGTTTATTCACCCCTCCACTTT.

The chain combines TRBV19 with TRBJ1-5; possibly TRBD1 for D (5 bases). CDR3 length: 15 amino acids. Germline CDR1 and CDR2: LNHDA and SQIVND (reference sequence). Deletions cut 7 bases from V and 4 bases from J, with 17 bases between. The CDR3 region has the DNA TGTGCCAGTACCGGGGCGGGGCCGACGAATCAGCCCCAGCATTTT. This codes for CASTGAGPTNQPQHF.

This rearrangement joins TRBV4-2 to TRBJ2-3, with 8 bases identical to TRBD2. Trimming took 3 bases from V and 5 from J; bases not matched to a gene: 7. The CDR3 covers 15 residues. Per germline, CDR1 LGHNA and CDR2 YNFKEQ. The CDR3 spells CASSQRGLEGDTQYF. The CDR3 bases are TGTGCCAGCAGCCAGCGGGGACTAGAGGGAGATACGCAGTATTTT.

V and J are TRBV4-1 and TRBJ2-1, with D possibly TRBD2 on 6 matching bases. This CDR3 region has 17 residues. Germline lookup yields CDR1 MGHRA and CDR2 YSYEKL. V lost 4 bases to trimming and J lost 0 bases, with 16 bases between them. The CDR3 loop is CASSPSPTSLSYNEQFF. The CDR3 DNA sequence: TGCGCCAGCAGCCCAAGCCCCACTAGCCTCTCCTACAATGAGCAGTTCTTC.

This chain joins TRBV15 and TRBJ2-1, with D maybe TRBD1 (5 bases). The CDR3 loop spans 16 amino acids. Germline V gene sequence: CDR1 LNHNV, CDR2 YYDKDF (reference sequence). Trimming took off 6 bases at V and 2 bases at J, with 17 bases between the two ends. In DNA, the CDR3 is TGTGCCACCAGTAAAAGGGGAAGTGGCACCTACAATGAGCAGTTCTTC. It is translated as CATSKRGSGTYNEQFF.

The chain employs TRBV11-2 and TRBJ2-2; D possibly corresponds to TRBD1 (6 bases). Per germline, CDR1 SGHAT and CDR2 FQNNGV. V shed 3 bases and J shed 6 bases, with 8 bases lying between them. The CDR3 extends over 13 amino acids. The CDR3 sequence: CASSFQGSGELFF. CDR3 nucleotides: TGTGCCAGCAGCTTCCAGGGGTCCGGGGAGCTGTTTTTT. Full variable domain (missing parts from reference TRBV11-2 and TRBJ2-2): EAGVAQSPRYKIIEKRQSVAFWCNPISGHATLYWYQQILGQGPKLLIQFQNNGVVDDSQLPKDRFSAERLKGVDSTLKIQPAKLEDSAVYLCASSFQGSGELFFGEGSRLTVL.

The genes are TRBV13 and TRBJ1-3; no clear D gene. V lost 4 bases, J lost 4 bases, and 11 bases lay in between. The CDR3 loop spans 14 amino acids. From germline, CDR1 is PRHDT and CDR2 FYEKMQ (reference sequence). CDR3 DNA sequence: TGTGCCAGCAGCTCAAAACCACAGGGAAACACCATATATTTT. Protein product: CASSSKPQGNTIYF.

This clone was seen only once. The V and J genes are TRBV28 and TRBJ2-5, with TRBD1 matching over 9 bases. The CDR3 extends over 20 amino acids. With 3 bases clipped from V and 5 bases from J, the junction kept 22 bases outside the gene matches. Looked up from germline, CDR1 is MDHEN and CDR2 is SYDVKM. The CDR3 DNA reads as TGTGCCAGCAGTTTGGTCCAGCCGAGGCGCAACAGGGGGCTGATGGAGACCCAGTACTTC. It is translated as CASSLVQPRRNRGLMETQYF. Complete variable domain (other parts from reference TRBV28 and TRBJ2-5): DVKVTQSSRYLVKRTGEKVFLECVQDMDHENMFWYRQDPGLGLRLIYFSYDVKMKEKGDIPEGYSVSREKKERFSLILESASTNQTSMYLCASSLVQPRRNRGLMETQYFGPGTRLLVL.

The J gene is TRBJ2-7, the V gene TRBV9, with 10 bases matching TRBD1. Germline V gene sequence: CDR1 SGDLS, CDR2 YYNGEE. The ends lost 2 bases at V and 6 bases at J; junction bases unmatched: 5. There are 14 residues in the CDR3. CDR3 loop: CASSVSGTGVEQYF. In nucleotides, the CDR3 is TGTGCCAGCAGCGTTTCCGGGACAGGGGTCGAGCAGTACTTC.

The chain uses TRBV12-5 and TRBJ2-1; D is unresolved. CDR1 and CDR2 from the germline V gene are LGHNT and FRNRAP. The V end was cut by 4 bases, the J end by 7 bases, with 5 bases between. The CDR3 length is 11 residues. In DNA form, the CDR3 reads TGTGCTAGTGGTTCGCTAAATGAGCAGTTCTTC. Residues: CASGSLNEQFF.

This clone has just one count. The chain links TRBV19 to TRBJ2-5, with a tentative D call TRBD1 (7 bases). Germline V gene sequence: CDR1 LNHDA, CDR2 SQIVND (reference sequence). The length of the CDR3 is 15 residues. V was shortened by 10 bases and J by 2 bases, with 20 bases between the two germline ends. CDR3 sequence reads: CATTRTGGIQETQYF. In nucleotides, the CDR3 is TGTGCCACTACGAGGACAGGCGGGATACAAGAGACCCAGTACTTC.

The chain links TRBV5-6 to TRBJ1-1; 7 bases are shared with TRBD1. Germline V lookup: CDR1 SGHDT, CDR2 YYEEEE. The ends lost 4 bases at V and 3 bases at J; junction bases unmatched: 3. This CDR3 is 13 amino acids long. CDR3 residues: CASSRDRDTEAFF. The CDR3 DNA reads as TGTGCCAGCAGCCGAGACAGGGACACTGAAGCTTTCTTT.

CDR3 loop: CASSFLGGDGGEKLFF. DNA of the CDR3: TGTGCCAGCAGTTTTCTAGGAGGGGATGGAGGTGAAAAACTGTTTTTT. The chain joins TRBV27 to TRBJ1-4, with D perhaps TRBD1 (5 bases). CDR1 is MNHEY, CDR2 SMNVEV, per germline (reference sequence). Deletions cut 3 bases from V and 7 bases from J, with 18 bases between. This CDR3 contains 16 residues.

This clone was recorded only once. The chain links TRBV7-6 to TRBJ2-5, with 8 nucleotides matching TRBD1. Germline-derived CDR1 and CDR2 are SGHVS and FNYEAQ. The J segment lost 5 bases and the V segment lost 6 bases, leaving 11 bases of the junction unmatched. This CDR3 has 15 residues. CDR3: CASSLEGQAFETQYF. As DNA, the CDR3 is TGTGCCAGCAGTCTAGAGGGACAGGCTTTTGAGACCCAGTACTTC.

The CDR3 region is CASSDKGQGDGYTF. In DNA form, the CDR3 reads TGTGCCAGCAGTGACAAGGGACAGGGGGATGGCTACACCTTC. The rearrangement joins TRBV6-1 to TRBJ1-2, with 11 nucleotides matching TRBD1. After removal of 3 bases from V and 6 bases from J, the junction contained 3 bases not matched to a gene. In germline, CDR1 is MNHNS, CDR2 SASEGT. This CDR3 comprises 14 residues.

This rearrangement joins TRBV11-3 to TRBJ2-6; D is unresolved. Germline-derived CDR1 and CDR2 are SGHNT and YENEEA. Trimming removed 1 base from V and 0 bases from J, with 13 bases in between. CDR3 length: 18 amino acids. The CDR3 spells CASSLAAGRHSGANVLTF. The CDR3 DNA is TGTGCCAGCAGCTTAGCGGCAGGTAGACACTCTGGGGCCAACGTCCTGACTTTC. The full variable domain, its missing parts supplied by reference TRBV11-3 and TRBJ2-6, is EAGVVQSPRYKIIEKKQPVAFWCNPISGHNTLYWYLQNLGQGPELLIRYENEEAVDDSQLPKDRFSAERLKGVDSTLKIQPAELGDSAVYLCASSLAAGRHSGANVLTFGAGSRLTVL.

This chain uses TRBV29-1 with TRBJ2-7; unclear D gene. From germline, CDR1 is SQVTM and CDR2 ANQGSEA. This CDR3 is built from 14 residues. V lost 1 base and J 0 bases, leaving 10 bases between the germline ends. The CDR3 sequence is CSVEGLVGSYEQYF. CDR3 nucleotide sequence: TGCAGCGTTGAAGGACTCGTAGGCTCCTACGAGCAGTACTTC.

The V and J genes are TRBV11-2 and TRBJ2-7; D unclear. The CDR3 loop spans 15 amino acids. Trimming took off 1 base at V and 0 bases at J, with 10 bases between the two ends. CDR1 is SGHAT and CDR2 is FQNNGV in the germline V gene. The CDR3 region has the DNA TGTGCCAGCAGCTTAGCTGCTACGGTCTCCTACGAGCAGTACTTC. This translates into CASSLAATVSYEQYF.